The sequence of this TCR beta chain was determined in a study of blood T cell repertoires in COVID-19 (dated by TCRdb to the early 2020s). Study-level background: Recovered participants in ImmuneRACE Cohort 3 were defined by two consecutive negative NP/OP PCR tests, clearance by a healthcare professional, or resolution of symptoms. Where available, HLA class I and class II types were obtained from metadata supplied by the sample provider rather than from assay-based typing. Samples were obtained from the ongoing ImmuneRACE study (first 160 participants) and from approximately 1,200 subjects provided by 6 global collaborators. The collaborator samples originated in the United States, Italy and Spain and spanned the acute and convalescent phases of COVID-19. Subjects who had been exposed to COVID-19, were actively infected with it, or had recovered from it provided the deeply sampled blood TCRbeta repertoires that made up the dataset. Sample metadata almost always included a de-identified subject ID, COVID-19 status, age in years and sex. The repertoires were made available in a free public database intended to serve as a resource for research on the immune response to SARS-CoV-2. The prospective study material was composed of cDNA or gDNA derived from T cells, B-cell-depleted T cells, or PBMCs.

The immunoSEQ Assay, a bias-controlled multiplex PCR, was used to amplify TCRbeta CDR3 regions from genomic DNA. The authors processed their data as follows. The number of nucleated cells in each sample was estimated by amplification of reference gene primers within the assay. Sequence reads were collapsed and filtered to measure the absolute abundance of every unique TCRbeta CDR3 rearrangement. For each sample, productive Simpson clonality was calculated as the square root of Simpson's diversity index over productive rearrangements. Here the immuneACCESS table is served through TCRdb, limited to in-frame sequences with V and J called. Missing clones are a known gap in these copies; in checked studies unresolved V genes cover under half, and the rest lacks a known reason. Clone size and the V and J calls come from that table; the DNA yielded D and trimming. The sample table lists 200,000 to 250,000 clones, roughly 90% of them with a count of one. The ten largest make up 3.1% of the sample.

The paper's findings and limits, for the study overall: The amount of clinical and demographic metadata varied by source and participant and was provided uncurated.

CDR1 and CDR2 (GTSNPN, SVGIG) derive from the germline V gene (reference sequence). V gives up 0 bases and J gives up 4 bases, and the segment between their germline ends measures 7 bases. From its cysteine to its phenylalanine, the CDR3 spans 13 amino acids. Here the CDR3 DNA is all that survives: 39 bases in frame from base 1. Remarks on this clone: No antigen is known for it. Base qualities are not recorded, but no much larger clone differs from it by a single base.

In the prospective study, participants were roughly 18 to 100 years old, resided in about 25 geographic areas of the United States, and were enrolled through a virtual design. Cohort assignment in the prospective study relied on participant-reported clinical history from a screening survey and a study questionnaire. In the prospective study, mobile phlebotomists collected whole blood, serum and a nasopharyngeal or oropharyngeal swab from each participant. Participants in the prospective study had the option to provide additional blood draws and questionnaires over an approximately 2-month period. Before DNA extraction, prospective study blood samples were shipped either frozen or at room temperature.

This receptor was obtained from a woman in her forties or fifties in a cohort exposed to, infected with or recovered from COVID-19 (not recorded which). The sequenced sample was PBMCs or T cells enriched from blood (not recorded which). The rearranged chain carries TRBV30 and TRBJ1-5; the D gene cannot be named for sure. The CDR3 protein is CAWSVTGNQPQHF. The nucleotides are TGTGCCTGGAGTGTCACGGGGAATCAGCCCCAGCATTTT. The variable domain in full, with residues beyond the CDR3 obtained from the reference TRBV30 and TRBJ1-5 genes, is SQTIHQWPATLVQPVGSPLSLECTVEGTSNPNLYWYRQAAGRGLQLLFYSVGIGQISSEVPQNLSASRPQDRQFILSSKKLLLSDSGFYLCAWSVTGNQPQHFGDGTRLSIL.